This T cell receptor (beta chain) was documented in a study of T cell changes during pregnancy in multiple sclerosis. TCRdb's copy holds only in-frame clones and misses some; the assay was immunoSEQ multiplex PCR. The sample lists more than 25,000 clones, 90% to 95% occurring once. This CDR3 comprises 16 residues. The V and J ends lost 2 bases and 2 bases respectively, with 13 bases between them. Germline loops: CDR1 SGHNT, CDR2 YENEEA. The gene calls are TRBV11-3 and TRBJ1-5, with D tentatively TRBD1 (5 bases). The material was CD8+ T cells from peripheral blood mononuclear cells, obtained in the second trimester of pregnancy. The TCR originated in a female donor in good health, enrolled as a control in a pregnancy study. The CDR3 sequence is CASSLRGRGGNQPQHF. Written as DNA, the CDR3 is TGTGCCAGCAGCTTACGCGGGAGGGGTGGCAATCAGCCCCAGCATTTT.